This is a list of T cell receptor beta chains from one sample in a study of T cells after yellow fever vaccination. TCRdb used MiXCR to reprocess the 5' RACE reads, holding one entry per CDR3 protein. The repertoire includes over 150,000 distinct CDR3 sequences, 5.5% to 7.5% of them detected once, and about 2.8% sits in the top ten. This material consisted of CD4+ T cells sorted from PBMCs, taken on the day of the first yellow fever vaccination. The receptors derive from a man aged 18 to 30 who received the YFV17D yellow fever vaccine. Each CDR3 is given with its conserved first and last residue. The order of the fields is D gene, clone size, J gene, V gene, CDR3 DNA, CDR3 protein. A D gene is named only where the DNA matches it firmly. Expanded clones get a size class; other rows say once, few or many, or leave the size out.

>.|many|TRBJ2-1|TRBV10-3
TGTGCCATCACCTATAGTGATATCTACAATGAGCAGTTCTTC
CAITYSDIYNEQFF
>TRBD2|many|TRBJ2-3|TRBV7-7
TGTGCTAGCAGCCCTGGGGGGACTAGCGGGGGACCAGATACGCAGTATTTT
CASSPGGTSGGPDTQYF
>TRBD2|many|TRBJ2-3|TRBV5-1
TGCGCCAGCAGCTTGAAACTAGCGGGGGGTGGAGATACGCAGTATTTT
CASSLKLAGGGDTQYF
>.|many|TRBJ2-1|TRBV24-1
TGTGCCACCAGTGTGGCAGGGAATTTTGAGCAGTTCTTC
CATSVAGNFEQFF
>.|.|TRBJ1-2|TRBV12-3/TRBV12-4
TGTGCCAGCACCTTTTTCGGGAGCTCACCCTACACCTTC
CASTFFGSSPYTF
>TRBD1|medium-sized|TRBJ2-3|TRBV7-2
TGTGCCAGCAGCCCGGACAGGAACACAGATACGCAGTATTTT
CASSPDRNTDTQYF
>TRBD1|.|TRBJ1-2|TRBV10-3
TGTGCCACCGGACAGGGTTCCTATGGCTACACCTTC
CATGQGSYGYTF
>.|many|TRBJ1-5|TRBV12-3/TRBV12-4
TGTGCCAGCAGTTTAGCCGCGGGAAGCCAGCCCCAGCATTTT
CASSLAAGSQPQHF
>.|many|TRBJ1-4|TRBV24-1
TGTGCCACCAGTGAGGGAAGCAGGGGTGACGGAGAAAAACTGTTTTTT
CATSEGSRGDGEKLFF
>TRBD1|many|TRBJ1-4|TRBV6-4
TGTGCCAGCAGCGTCAACAGGGGTGAAAAACTGTTTTTT
CASSVNRGEKLFF
>.|many|TRBJ2-1|TRBV6-2/TRBV6-3
TGTGCCAGCAGTTCTTTATACAATGAGCAGTTCTTC
CASSSLYNEQFF
>.|many|TRBJ2-5|TRBV18
TGTGCCAGCTCACCCGGGACACAAGAGACCCAGTACTTC
CASSPGTQETQYF
>.|.|TRBJ1-2|TRBV6-5
TGTGCCAGCAGTAGGAACAGGGATAACTATGGCTACACCTTC
CASSRNRDNYGYTF
>.|.|TRBJ2-2|TRBV12-3/TRBV12-4
TGTGCCAGCAGAAACACGGGCGGTCCAGCAAAACTTAACACCGGGGAGCTGTTTTTT
CASRNTGGPAKLNTGELFF
>.|.|TRBJ1-3|TRBV29-1
TGCAGCTCCAGGGTTTCTGGAAACACCATATATTTT
CSSRVSGNTIYF
>.|many|TRBJ1-2|TRBV4-3
TGCGCCAGCAGCCCAGCGACTGGGGTTAGAGGGGGCTACACCTTC
CASSPATGVRGGYTF
>.|many|TRBJ2-3|TRBV29-1
TGCAGCGTTGGCGGTTGGGGGGGGCCGGGCACAGATACGCAGTATTTT
CSVGGWGGPGTDTQYF
>.|.|TRBJ2-3|TRBV18
TGTGCCAGCTCGGAAGGGATTCCCACAGATACGCAGTATTTT
CASSEGIPTDTQYF
>.|.|TRBJ1-5|TRBV20-1
TGCAGTGCTAGGCAGGCGGACGGACAGCCCCAGCATTTT
CSARQADGQPQHF
>.|many|TRBJ1-2|TRBV6-5
TGTGCCAGCAGTTACTCAGGCAGGGGCCCTGACTATGGCTACACCTTC
CASSYSGRGPDYGYTF
>.|many|TRBJ2-1|TRBV10-2
TGCGCCAGTGCTGGGGAGATCTACAATGAGCAGTTCTTC
CASAGEIYNEQFF
>.|.|TRBJ2-1|TRBV9
TGTGCCAGCAGCGTAGGGGGCGGATACAATGAGCAGTTCTTC
CASSVGGGYNEQFF
>.|many|TRBJ2-2|TRBV5-1
TGCGCCAGCAGCTTGGTCCTCCAGTCCGGGGAGCTGTTTTTT
CASSLVLQSGELFF
>.|many|TRBJ2-1|TRBV5-1
TGCGCCAGCAGCTACGCCGGGAGCCGCAACATAAACAATGAGCAGTTCTTC
CASSYAGSRNINNEQFF
>TRBD2|many|TRBJ2-1|TRBV20-1
TGCAGTGCTAGAGATTCCAGCGGGGGTTACAATGAGCAGTTCTTC
CSARDSSGGYNEQFF
>TRBD2|many|TRBJ2-1|TRBV20-1
TGCAGTGCAGAGAGCGGGGGGGAGCAGTTCTTC
CSAESGGEQFF
>.|few|TRBJ2-3|TRBV5-4
TGTGCCAGCAGTACTACTACCGCTAGCACAGATACGCAGTATTTT
CASSTTTASTDTQYF
>TRBD2|many|TRBJ2-3|TRBV6-5
TGTGCCAGCAGGTATAGCGGGGCTCTTCCAGATACGCAGTATTTT
CASRYSGALPDTQYF
>TRBD1|many|TRBJ1-1|TRBV4-2
TGTGCCAGCAGCCTCGCAACATCCGGGACAGCGAACACTGAAGCTTTCTTT
CASSLATSGTANTEAFF
>.|many|TRBJ1-4|TRBV7-2
TGTGCCAGCAGCTTAGCGTTGGGGGCCGGTGAAAAACTGTTTTTT
CASSLALGAGEKLFF
>TRBD1|many|TRBJ1-2|TRBV10-2
TGCGCCAGCAGGGGACAGGGGACCTATGGCTACACCTTC
CASRGQGTYGYTF
>TRBD1|few|TRBJ1-2|TRBV12-3/TRBV12-4
TGTGCCAGCAGTCAAGGACAGGGACCGTATGGCTACACCTTC
CASSQGQGPYGYTF
>.|many|TRBJ2-5|TRBV6-5
TGTGCCAGCAGTTACTCGATGTTGGGAGAGACCCAGTACTTC
CASSYSMLGETQYF
>TRBD2|many|TRBJ2-1|TRBV10-3
TGTGCCATCAGGGGGACTAGCGGGGGGGCAATCAATGAGCAGTTCTTC
CAIRGTSGGAINEQFF
>.|many|TRBJ2-1|TRBV20-1
TGCAGTGCTAGTCGAACGGGGAGACCTTACAATGAGCAGTTCTTC
CSASRTGRPYNEQFF
>.|many|TRBJ2-1|TRBV6-2/TRBV6-3
TGTGCCAGCAGCCGCCCCTACAATGAGCAGTTCTTC
CASSRPYNEQFF
>TRBD1|many|TRBJ2-7|TRBV7-2
TGTGCCAGCGGTTCCCGGGCAGGGGGCCCGGAGCAGTACTTC
CASGSRAGGPEQYF
>.|.|TRBJ1-6|TRBV7-2
TGTGCCAGCAGCTTAAGGTCGGCAGGGAGCAATTCACCCCTCCACTTT
CASSLRSAGSNSPLHF
>TRBD1|.|TRBJ1-2|TRBV7-2
TGTGCCAGCCTCCCGGGACAGGGTTTTTTTTCTGGCTACACCTTC
CASLPGQGFFSGYTF
>.|.|TRBJ2-2|TRBV18
TGTGCCAGCTCGCCTATCAACACCGGGGAGCTGTTTTTT
CASSPINTGELFF
>TRBD1|many|TRBJ2-7|TRBV5-1
TGCGCCAGCAGCCGGACAGGGGTCGACCTCTACGAGCAGTACTTC
CASSRTGVDLYEQYF
>TRBD2|.|TRBJ2-4|TRBV5-8
TGTGCCAGCAGCGCGCGGGGGGGCAACAACATTCAGTACTTC
CASSARGGNNIQYF
>.|many|TRBJ1-2|TRBV29-1
TGCAGCGTTGAAGATCCGGGGCTGGATGGCTACACCTTC
CSVEDPGLDGYTF
>.|many|TRBJ1-1|TRBV18
TGTGCCAGCTCGATGAGAGGGGTCGGGACTGAAGCTTTCTTT
CASSMRGVGTEAFF
>.|few|TRBJ1-5|TRBV29-1
TGCAGCGTTGAATGGGGCAGGTGGAAGGGAAGCGGCAATCAGCCCCAGCATTTT
CSVEWGRWKGSGNQPQHF
>.|many|TRBJ2-7|TRBV5-1
TGCGCCAGCAGCTCCGGGGGTCGGGGATCCTCTGAGCAGTACTTC
CASSSGGRGSSEQYF
>TRBD2|many|TRBJ2-1|TRBV7-9
TGTGCCAGCAGCTTCGGACTAGCGGGGGGGCAGAGTGAGCAGTTCTTC
CASSFGLAGGQSEQFF
>.|few|TRBJ1-2|TRBV12-3/TRBV12-4
TGTGCCAGCAGCGCAGGGTTTAACTATGGCTACACCTTC
CASSAGFNYGYTF
>TRBD1|many|TRBJ1-1|TRBV20-1
TGCAGTGCTGGGAAGGGGGCTTACACTGAAGCTTTCTTT
CSAGKGAYTEAFF
>.|many|TRBJ1-5|TRBV12-3/TRBV12-4
TGTGCCAGCAGTCTCCGACGGACCGCTGATAGCAATCAGCCCCAGCATTTT
CASSLRRTADSNQPQHF
>.|many|TRBJ1-6|TRBV16
TGTGCCAGCAGCCAACTCAGGGTTGAGAATTCACCCCTCCACTTT
CASSQLRVENSPLHF
>TRBD2|few|TRBJ2-5|TRBV4-3
TGCGCCAGCAGCCGACGGACTAGCGGGGGGGCGGGGGAGACCCAGTACTTC
CASSRRTSGGAGETQYF
>.|.|TRBJ2-2|TRBV5-4
TGTGCCAGCAGCCTAGTTGGGGCCGGGGAGCTGTTTTTT
CASSLVGAGELFF
>.|.|TRBJ1-1|TRBV11-2
TGTGCCAGCAGCTTCTTGCGGGGGCGCGACACTGAAGCTTTCTTT
CASSFLRGRDTEAFF
>.|few|TRBJ2-7|TRBV11-2
TGTGCCAGCAGCCGCCGCGGGGGCGGGTTTGACTCCTACGAGCAGTACTTC
CASSRRGGGFDSYEQYF